These 5 T cell receptor beta chains were sequenced from one sample in a study of T-cell memory formation after mild COVID-19. TCRdb fed the 5' RACE reads into MiXCR, producing one record per CDR3 protein. The repertoire consists of more than 120,000 distinct CDR3 sequences, with about 5.7% occurring once and the leading ten covering 2% to 2.5%. Sequenced: PBMCs or a T cell subset sorted from them (not recorded which). The receptors derive from an adult woman who had mild COVID-19 (a few samples of this study predate the infection). Cell type and time point are not known.

This clonotype was seen a handful of times. The V call is TRBV5-4, the J call TRBJ1-1; TRBD1 matches at 8 bases. Per germline, CDR1 SGHNT and CDR2 YYREEE (reference sequence). CDR3 length: 13 amino acids. V was pared by 2 bases and J by 9 bases, with 6 bases of the junction left unmatched. CDR3 nucleotide sequence: TGTGCCAGCAGCTTCGGACAGGGTGTGAAAGCTTTCTTT. It is translated as CASSFGQGVKAFF.

In this sample, this clonotype turned up many times. This chain joins TRBV20-1 and TRBJ2-7, with D possibly matching TRBD1 (5 bases). Looked up from germline, CDR1 is DFQATT and CDR2 is SNEGSKA (reference sequence). The CDR3 has 14 residues. CDR3 bases: TGCAGCGCAGGGCCAGACACAGCCTCCTACGAGCAGTACTTC. Protein sequence: CSAGPDTASYEQYF.

This clonotype was recorded at least ten times. The chain recombines TRBV30 with TRBJ1-5; no clear D gene. This CDR3 has 13 residues. Trimming took 0 bases from V and 1 from J, leaving 4 bases between them. Looked up from germline, CDR1 is GTSNPN and CDR2 is SVGIG (reference sequence). CDR3: CAWSVRSNQPQHF. CDR3 nucleotide sequence: TGTGCCTGGAGTGTAAGGAGCAATCAGCCCCAGCATTTT.

This clonotype was counted at least ten times. V usage is TRBV4-3 and J usage is TRBJ2-3; D gene ambiguous. The germline V gene encodes CDR1 LGHNA and CDR2 YSLEER. The CDR3 is 15 residues long. V was pared by 0 bases and J by 3 bases, with 10 bases between. CDR3 residues: CASSQDGFGTDTQYF. CDR3 DNA sequence: TGCGCCAGCAGCCAAGATGGGTTCGGGACAGATACGCAGTATTTT.

The CDR3 region is CATSVDRASGYTF. The CDR3, as DNA: TGTGCCACCAGTGTTGACAGGGCATCTGGCTACACCTTC. The V call is TRBV24-1, the J call TRBJ1-2; 7 bases agree with TRBD1. V lost 5 bases and J lost 7; bases outside the gene matches: 6. CDR1 KGHDR and CDR2 SFDVKD come from the germline V gene. CDR3 length: 13 amino acids.